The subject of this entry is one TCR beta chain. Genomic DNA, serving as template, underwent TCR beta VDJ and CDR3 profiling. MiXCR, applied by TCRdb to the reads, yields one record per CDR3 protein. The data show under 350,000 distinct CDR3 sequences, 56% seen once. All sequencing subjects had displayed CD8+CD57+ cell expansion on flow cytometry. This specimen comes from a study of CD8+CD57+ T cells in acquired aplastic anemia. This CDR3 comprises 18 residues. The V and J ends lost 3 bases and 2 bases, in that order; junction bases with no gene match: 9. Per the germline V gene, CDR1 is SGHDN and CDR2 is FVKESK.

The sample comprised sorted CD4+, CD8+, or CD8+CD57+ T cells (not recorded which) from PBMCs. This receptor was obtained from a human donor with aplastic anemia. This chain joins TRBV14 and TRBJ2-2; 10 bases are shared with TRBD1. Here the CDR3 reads CASSHARDRGHNTGELFF. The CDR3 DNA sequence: TGTGCCAGCAGCCACGCTAGAGACAGGGGGCATAACACCGGGGAGCTGTTTTTT. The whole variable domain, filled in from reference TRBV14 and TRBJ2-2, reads EAGVTQFPSHSVIEKGQTVTLRCDPISGHDNLYWYRRVMGKEIKFLLHFVKESKQDESGMPNNRFLAERTGGTYSTLKVQPAELEDSGVYFCASSHARDRGHNTGELFFGEGSRLTVL.